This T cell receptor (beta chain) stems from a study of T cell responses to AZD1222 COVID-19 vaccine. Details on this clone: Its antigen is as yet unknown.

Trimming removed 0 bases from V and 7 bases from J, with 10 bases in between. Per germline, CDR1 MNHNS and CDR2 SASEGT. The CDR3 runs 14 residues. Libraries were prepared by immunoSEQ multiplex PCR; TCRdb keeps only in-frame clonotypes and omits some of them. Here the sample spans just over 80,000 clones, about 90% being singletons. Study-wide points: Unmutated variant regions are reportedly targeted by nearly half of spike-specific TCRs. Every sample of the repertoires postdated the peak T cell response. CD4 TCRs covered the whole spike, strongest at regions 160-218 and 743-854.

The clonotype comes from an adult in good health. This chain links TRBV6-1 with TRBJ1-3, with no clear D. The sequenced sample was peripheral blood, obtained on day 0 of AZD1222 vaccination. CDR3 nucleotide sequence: TGTGCCAGCAGTGAAGCCTGGGCTTCGAACACCATATATTTT. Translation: CASSEAWASNTIYF.